The 10 T cell receptor delta chains below come from one sample, sequenced in a study of gamma-delta chains in newborns, infants, children. TCRdb re-called the reads through CATT. The sample shows some 6,900 delta-chain clones, around 2.2% of them seen only once. Specimen: blood. Receptors were obtained from a child who was a newborn, infant or young child, either healthy, febrile or measles-vaccinated (not recorded which).

Remarks on this clone: This likely reflects a read error, since a far larger clone is one base away. Other nucleotide sequences from this sample produce the same CDR3. The CDR3 loop is CACDPLHARYTDKLIF. For the CDR3, the DNA is TGCGCCTGTGACCCTCTCCACGCCCGGTACACCGATAAACTCATCTTT. The chain employs TRDV2 and TRDJ1; D is undetermined. Germline values: CDR1 GEAIGNYY, CDR2 EKD. The CDR3 loop spans 16 amino acids.

This clone was seen a few times. The germline gene is not matched at one end of the junction; a read error may be the cause. The gene calls are TRDV2 and TRDJ2; the match to TRDD3 covers 9 bases. Germline V gene lookup returns CDR1 GEAIGNYY and CDR2 EKD. This CDR3 comprises 19 residues. Written as DNA, the CDR3 is TGTGCCTGTGACCAGTACTGGGGGACCGATGGGGCTTTGACAGTACAACCCTTCTTT. As protein: CACDQYWGTDGALTVQPFF.

By its share, this clone is medium-sized (0.01 to 0.1%). A far larger clone is only one base removed, so a read error is likely. The chain joins TRDV2 to TRDJ3, with D unresolved. CDR1 is GEAIGNYY, CDR2 EKD, per germline. CDR3 length equals 13 residues. The CDR3 is CACDTWDTRQVFF. CDR3 bases: TGTGCCTGTGACACCTGGGACACCCGACAGGTGTTTTTC.

This clone was counted a few times. The translation of this DNA and the TCRdb protein of a much larger clone differ at residue 6, probably owing to a read error; the protein shown here is translated from the DNA. CDR3 bases: TGTGCCTGTGACGGTATACTGGGGGATACGGCCTGGGACACCCGACAGATGTTTTTC. It codes for CACDGILGDTAWDTRQMFF. The genes are TRDV2 and TRDJ3; TRDD3 matches at 13 bases. V gave up 3 bases and J gave up 2 bases; unmatched junction bases: 6. CDR3 length: 19 amino acids. Germline V gives CDR1 GEAIGNYY, CDR2 EKD.

Points on this clone: This DNA translates differently at residue 4 from the TCRdb protein, which is that of a much larger clone; a read error is likely, and the protein shown is the DNA's own translation. This chain uses TRDV2 with TRDJ3; the D gene is possibly TRDD3 (6 bases). Germline lookup yields CDR1 GEAIGNYY and CDR2 EKD. CDR3 size: 18 residues. Trimming left V 5 bases short and J 2 bases short, with 18 bases between. The CDR3: CACGTGYFSPWDTRQMFF. CDR3 nucleotides: TGTGCCTGTGGCACGGGATATTTTAGCCCCTGGGACACCCGACAGATGTTTTTC.

This clone was seen only a few times. The protein in TCRdb stems from a much larger clone and differs at residue 15 from this DNA's translation, likely a read error; here the protein is translated from the DNA. The rearrangement links TRDV2 to TRDJ3, with 12 bases aligning to TRDD3. Germline V CDR1 and CDR2: GEAIGNYY, EKD. CDR3 size: 20 residues. This CDR3 is CACDSTGGYPSSWDARQMFF. The CDR3 DNA reads as TGTGCCTGTGACTCTACTGGGGGATACCCCAGCTCCTGGGACGCCCGACAGATGTTTTTC.

Turning to this clone: The protein TCRdb lists belongs to a much larger clone and differs from this DNA's translation at residue 11, which points to a read error; the protein shown is made from the DNA. The chain links TRDV2 to TRDJ1; 9 bases align to TRDD3. V lost 3 bases to trimming and J lost 3 bases; unmatched junction nucleotides: 10. The CDR3 spans 16 residues. Germline-derived CDR1 and CDR2 are GEAIGNYY and EKD. The CDR3 spells CACDSLVLGDADKLIF. The CDR3 coding sequence is TGTGCCTGTGACTCCCTTGTACTGGGGGACGCCGATAAACTCATCTTT.

In the case of this clone: Sequence at one end of the junction differs from germline and may be a read error. The chain joins TRDV2 to TRDJ3, with D possibly TRDD3 on 5 matching bases. The CDR3 runs to 19 residues. Germline-derived CDR1 and CDR2 are GEAIGNYY and EKD. The CDR3 DNA is TGTGCCAGTGACACCGTGAGGAGGGAAACGGCCTGGGACTCCCGACAGATGTTTTTC. It codes for CASDTVRRETAWDSRQMFF.

This clone was seen a handful of times. The TCRdb protein comes from a much larger clone and disagrees with this DNA's translation at residue 8, likely due to a read error; the protein given here is derived from the DNA. As DNA, the CDR3 is TGTGCCTGTGACACTGGGGGCACTCATTCCTGGGACACCCGACAGATGTTTTTC. Protein: CACDTGGTHSWDTRQMFF. The V and J genes are TRDV2 and TRDJ3; possibly TRDD3 for D (6 bases). This CDR3 contains 18 residues. V lost 1 base, J lost 1 base, and 13 bases lay in between. Germline-derived CDR1 and CDR2 are GEAIGNYY and EKD.

This clone was detected only a few times. A far larger clone is off by one base, so a read error is likely. The same CDR3 also results from other DNA sequences found in this sample. The chain carries TRDV2 and TRDJ2; 8 bases align to TRDD3. The CDR3 extends over 16 amino acids. Per germline, CDR1 GEAIGNYY and CDR2 EKD. The J segment lost 0 bases and the V segment lost 4 bases, leaving 6 bases of the junction unmatched. The DNA for the CDR3 is TGTGCCTGTGATACCTTGGGGGATGCTTTGACAGCACAACTCTTCTTT. This translates into CACDTLGDALTAQLFF.